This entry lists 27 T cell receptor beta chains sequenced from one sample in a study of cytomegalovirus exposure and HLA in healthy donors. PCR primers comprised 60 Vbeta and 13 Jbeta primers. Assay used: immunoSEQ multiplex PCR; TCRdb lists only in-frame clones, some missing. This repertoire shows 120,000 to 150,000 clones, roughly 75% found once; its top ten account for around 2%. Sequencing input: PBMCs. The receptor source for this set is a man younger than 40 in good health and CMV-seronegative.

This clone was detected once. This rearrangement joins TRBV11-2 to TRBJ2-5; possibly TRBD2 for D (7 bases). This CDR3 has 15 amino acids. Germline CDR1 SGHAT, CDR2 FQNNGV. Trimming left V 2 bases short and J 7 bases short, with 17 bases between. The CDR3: CASSLRMGGTPTQYF. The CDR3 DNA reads TGTGCCAGCAGCTTACGGATGGGGGGGACACCGACCCAGTACTTC.

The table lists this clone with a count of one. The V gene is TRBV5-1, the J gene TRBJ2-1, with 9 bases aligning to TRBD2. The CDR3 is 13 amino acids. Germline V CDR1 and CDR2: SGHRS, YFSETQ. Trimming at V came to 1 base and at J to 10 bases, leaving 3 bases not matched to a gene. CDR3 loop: CASSLRLAGEQFF. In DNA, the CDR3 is TGCGCCAGCAGCTTGAGGCTAGCGGGAGAGCAGTTCTTC.

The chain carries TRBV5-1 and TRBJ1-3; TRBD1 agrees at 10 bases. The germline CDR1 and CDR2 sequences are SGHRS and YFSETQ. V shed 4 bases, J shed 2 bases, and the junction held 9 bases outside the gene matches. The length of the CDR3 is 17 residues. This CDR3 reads CASSVGTGVGTGNTIYF. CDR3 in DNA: TGCGCCAGCAGCGTCGGGACAGGGGTAGGGACTGGAAACACCATATATTTT.

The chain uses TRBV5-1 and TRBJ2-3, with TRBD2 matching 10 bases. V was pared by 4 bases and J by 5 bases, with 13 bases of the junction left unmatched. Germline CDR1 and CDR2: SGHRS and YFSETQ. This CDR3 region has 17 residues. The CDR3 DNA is TGCGCCAGCAGCACCCCCGAGGCTAGCGGGGGACGAGATACGCAGTATTTT. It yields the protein CASSTPEASGGRDTQYF. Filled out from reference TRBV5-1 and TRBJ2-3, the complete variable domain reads KAGVTQTPRYLIKTRGQQVTLSCSPISGHRSVSWYQQTPGQGLQFLFEYFSETQRNKGNFPGRFSGRQFSNSRSEMNVSTLELGDSALYLCASSTPEASGGRDTQYFGPGTRLTVL.

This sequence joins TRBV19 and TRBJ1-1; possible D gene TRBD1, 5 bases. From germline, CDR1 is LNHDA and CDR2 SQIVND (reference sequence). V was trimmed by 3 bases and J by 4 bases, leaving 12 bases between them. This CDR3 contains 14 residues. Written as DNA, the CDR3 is TGTGCCAGTAGTATCCAGGGTATTGGCACTGAAGCTTTCTTT. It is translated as CASSIQGIGTEAFF.

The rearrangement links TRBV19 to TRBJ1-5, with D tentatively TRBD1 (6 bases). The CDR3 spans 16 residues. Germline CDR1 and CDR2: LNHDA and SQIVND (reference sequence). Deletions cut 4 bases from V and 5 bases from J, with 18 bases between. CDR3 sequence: CASSTQTGQAYQPQHF. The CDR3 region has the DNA TGTGCCAGTAGTACCCAGACAGGCCAAGCGTATCAGCCCCAGCATTTT.

In DNA, the CDR3 is TGCGCCAGCAGCTTGGTTTGGGGGACAGGGTTCTCCTACGAGCAGTACTTC. Its translation is CASSLVWGTGFSYEQYF. The gene calls are TRBV5-1 and TRBJ2-7; 9 positions agree with TRBD1. The CDR3 is 17 amino acids. V lost 0 bases, J lost 0 bases, and 7 bases stayed unmatched. Germline-derived CDR1 and CDR2 are SGHRS and YFSETQ.

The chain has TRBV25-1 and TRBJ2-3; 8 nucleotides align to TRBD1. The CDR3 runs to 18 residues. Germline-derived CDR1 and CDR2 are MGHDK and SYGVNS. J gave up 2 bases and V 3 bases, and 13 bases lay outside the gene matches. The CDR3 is CASSDRGPRIQITDTQYF. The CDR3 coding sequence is TGTGCCAGCAGTGACAGGGGGCCCCGAATACAAATCACAGATACGCAGTATTTT.

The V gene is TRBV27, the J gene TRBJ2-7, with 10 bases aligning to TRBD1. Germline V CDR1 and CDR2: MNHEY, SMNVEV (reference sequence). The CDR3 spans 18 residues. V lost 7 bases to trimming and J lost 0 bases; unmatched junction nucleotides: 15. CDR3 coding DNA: TGTGCCAGCACCAGATGGACCGGGACAGGGGAAAGCTCCTACGAGCAGTACTTC. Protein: CASTRWTGTGESSYEQYF.

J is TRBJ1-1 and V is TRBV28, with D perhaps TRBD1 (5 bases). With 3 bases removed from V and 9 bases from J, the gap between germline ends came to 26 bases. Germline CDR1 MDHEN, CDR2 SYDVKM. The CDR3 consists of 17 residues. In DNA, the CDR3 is TGTGCCAGCAGTTTCCGCCGGATCCAGGGAGGGAGACTGAAAGCTTTCTTT. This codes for CASSFRRIQGGRLKAFF.

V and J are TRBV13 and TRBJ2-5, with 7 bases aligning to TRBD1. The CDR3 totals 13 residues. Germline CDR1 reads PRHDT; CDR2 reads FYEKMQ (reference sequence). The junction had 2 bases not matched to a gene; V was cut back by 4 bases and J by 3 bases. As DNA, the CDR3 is TGTGCCAGCAGCTCAACAGGGGAAGAGACCCAGTACTTC. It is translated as CASSSTGEETQYF. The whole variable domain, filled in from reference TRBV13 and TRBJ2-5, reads AAGVIQSPRHLIKEKRETATLKCYPIPRHDTVYWYQQGPGQDPQFLISFYEKMQSDKGSIPDRFSAQQFSDYHSELNMSSLELGDSALYFCASSSTGEETQYFGPGTRLLVL.

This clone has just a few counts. Written as DNA, the CDR3 is TGTGCCAGCAGTGCCCAGGGCATGAACACTGAAGCTTTCTTT. It codes for CASSAQGMNTEAFF. The gene calls are TRBV25-1 and TRBJ1-1, with D perhaps TRBD1 (5 bases). The V gene lost 4 bases and the J gene lost 0 bases, with 9 bases spanning the gap. The CDR3 runs 14 residues. Germline V lookup: CDR1 MGHDK, CDR2 SYGVNS. The variable domain in full, with the rest retrieved from reference TRBV25-1 and TRBJ1-1, is EADIYQTPRYLVIGTGKKITLECSQTMGHDKMYWYQQDPGMELHLIHYSYGVNSTEKGDLSSESTVSRIRTEHFPLTLESARPSHTSQYLCASSAQGMNTEAFFGQGTRLTVV.

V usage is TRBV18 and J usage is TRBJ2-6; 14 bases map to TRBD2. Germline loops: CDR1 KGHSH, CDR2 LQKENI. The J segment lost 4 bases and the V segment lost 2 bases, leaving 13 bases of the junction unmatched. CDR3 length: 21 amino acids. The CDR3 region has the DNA TGTGCCAGCTCACCAGGGACTAGCGGGAGCTCTGACGCAGGAGGGGCCAACGTCCTGACTTTC. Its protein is CASSPGTSGSSDAGGANVLTF. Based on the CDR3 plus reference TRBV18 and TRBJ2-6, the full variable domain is NAGVMQNPRHLVRRRGQEARLRCSPMKGHSHVYWYRQLPEEGLKFMVYLQKENIIDESGMPKERFSAEFPKEGPSILRIQQVVRGDSAAYFCASSPGTSGSSDAGGANVLTFGAGSRLTVL.

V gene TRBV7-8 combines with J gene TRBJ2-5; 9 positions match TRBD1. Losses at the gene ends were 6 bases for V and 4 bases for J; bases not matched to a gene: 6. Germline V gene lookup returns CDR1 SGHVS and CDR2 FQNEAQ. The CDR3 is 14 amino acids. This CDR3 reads CASRSTGGRETQYF. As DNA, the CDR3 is TGTGCCAGCAGATCAACAGGGGGCAGAGAGACCCAGTACTTC. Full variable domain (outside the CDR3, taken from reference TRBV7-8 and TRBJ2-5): GAGVSQSPRYKVAKRGQDVALRCDPISGHVSLFWYQQALGQGPEFLTYFQNEAQLDKSGLPSDRFFAERPEGSVSTLKIQRTQQEDSAVYLCASRSTGGRETQYFGPGTRLLVL.

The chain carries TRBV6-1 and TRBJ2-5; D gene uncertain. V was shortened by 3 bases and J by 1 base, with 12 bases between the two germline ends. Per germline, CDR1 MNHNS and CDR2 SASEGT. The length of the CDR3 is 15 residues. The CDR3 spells CASSELALLQETQYF. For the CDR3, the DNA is TGTGCCAGCAGTGAGTTGGCTCTCCTCCAAGAGACCCAGTACTTC.

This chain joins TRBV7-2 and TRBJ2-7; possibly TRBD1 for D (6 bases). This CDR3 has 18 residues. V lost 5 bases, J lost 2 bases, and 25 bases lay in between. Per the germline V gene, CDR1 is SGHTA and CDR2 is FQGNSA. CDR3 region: CASSARGGGQLSTYEQYF. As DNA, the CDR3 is TGTGCCAGCAGCGCCAGGGGTGGTGGGCAGTTAAGTACCTACGAGCAGTACTTC.

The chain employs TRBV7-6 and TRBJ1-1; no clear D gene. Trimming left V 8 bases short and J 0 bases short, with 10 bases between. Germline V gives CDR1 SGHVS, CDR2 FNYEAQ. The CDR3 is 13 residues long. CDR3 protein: CASGSSLNTEAFF. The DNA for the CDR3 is TGTGCCAGCGGGAGTTCATTGAACACTGAAGCTTTCTTT.

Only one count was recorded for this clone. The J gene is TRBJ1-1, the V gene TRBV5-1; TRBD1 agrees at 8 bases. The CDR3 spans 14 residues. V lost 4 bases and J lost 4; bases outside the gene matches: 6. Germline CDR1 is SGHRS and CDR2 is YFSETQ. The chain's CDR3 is CASSPSTGVTEAFF. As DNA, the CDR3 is TGCGCCAGCAGCCCGTCGACAGGGGTCACTGAAGCTTTCTTT.

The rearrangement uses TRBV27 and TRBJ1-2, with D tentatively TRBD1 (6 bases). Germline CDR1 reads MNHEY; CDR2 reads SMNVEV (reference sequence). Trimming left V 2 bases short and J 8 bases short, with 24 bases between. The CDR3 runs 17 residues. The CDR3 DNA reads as TGTGCCAGCAGTTTAACGCCCGGACAGCTCTTCGGCGAGGGCTACACCTTC. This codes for CASSLTPGQLFGEGYTF.

This CDR3 is CAWRSRLANYGYTF. As DNA, the CDR3 is TGTGCCTGGAGGTCACGGTTAGCTAACTATGGCTACACCTTC. V usage is TRBV30 and J usage is TRBJ1-2, with D uncertain. This CDR3 region has 14 residues. The V gene lost 3 bases and the J gene lost 0 bases, with 11 bases spanning the gap. Germline-derived CDR1 and CDR2 are GTSNPN and SVGIG (reference sequence).

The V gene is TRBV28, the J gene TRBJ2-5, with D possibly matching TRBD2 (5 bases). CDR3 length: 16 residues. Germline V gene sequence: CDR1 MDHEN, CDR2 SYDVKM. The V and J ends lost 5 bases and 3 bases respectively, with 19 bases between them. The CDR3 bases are TGTGCCAGCAGTCCCCGGGGAGCGGAAGGAAAAGAGACCCAGTACTTC. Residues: CASSPRGAEGKETQYF.

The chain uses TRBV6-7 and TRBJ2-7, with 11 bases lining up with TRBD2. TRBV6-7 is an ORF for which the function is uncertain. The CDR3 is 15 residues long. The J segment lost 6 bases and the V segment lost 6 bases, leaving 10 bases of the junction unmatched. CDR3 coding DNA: TGTGCCAGCAGACTTAAGACTAGCGGGGCCTCCGAGCAGTACTTC. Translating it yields CASRLKTSGASEQYF.

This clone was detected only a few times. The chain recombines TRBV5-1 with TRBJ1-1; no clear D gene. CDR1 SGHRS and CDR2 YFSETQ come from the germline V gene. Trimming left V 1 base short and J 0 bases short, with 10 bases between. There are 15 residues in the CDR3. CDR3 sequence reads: CASSLSGSMNTEAFF. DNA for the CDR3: TGCGCCAGCAGCTTGAGCGGCAGTATGAACACTGAAGCTTTCTTT.

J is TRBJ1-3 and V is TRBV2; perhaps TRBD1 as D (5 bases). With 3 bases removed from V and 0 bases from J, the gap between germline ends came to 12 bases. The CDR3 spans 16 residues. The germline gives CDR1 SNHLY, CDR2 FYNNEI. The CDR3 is CASSEETVSSGNTIYF. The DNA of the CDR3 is TGTGCCAGCAGTGAGGAGACAGTAAGCTCTGGAAACACCATATATTTT. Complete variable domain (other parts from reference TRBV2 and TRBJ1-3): EPEVTQTPSHQVTQMGQEVILRCVPISNHLYFYWYRQILGQKVEFLVSFYNNEISEKSEIFDDQFSVERPDGSNFTLKIRSTKLEDSAMYFCASSEETVSSGNTIYFGEGSWLTVV.

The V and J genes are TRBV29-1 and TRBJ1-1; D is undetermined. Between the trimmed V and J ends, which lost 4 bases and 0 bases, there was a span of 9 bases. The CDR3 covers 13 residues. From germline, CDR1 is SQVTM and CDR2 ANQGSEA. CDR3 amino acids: CSVVRHLNTEAFF. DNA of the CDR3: TGCAGCGTTGTACGACACTTGAACACTGAAGCTTTCTTT.

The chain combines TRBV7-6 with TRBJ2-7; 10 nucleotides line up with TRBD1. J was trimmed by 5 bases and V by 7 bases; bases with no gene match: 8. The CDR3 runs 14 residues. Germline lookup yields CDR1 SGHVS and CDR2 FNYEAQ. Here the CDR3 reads CASTKGQGWNEQYF. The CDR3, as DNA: TGTGCCAGCACCAAGGGACAGGGGTGGAACGAGCAGTACTTC.

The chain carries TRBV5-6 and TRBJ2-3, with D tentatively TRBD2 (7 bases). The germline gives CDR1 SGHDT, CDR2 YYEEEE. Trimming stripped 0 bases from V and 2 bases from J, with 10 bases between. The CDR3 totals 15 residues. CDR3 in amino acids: CASSLAGGPTDTQYF. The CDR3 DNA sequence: TGTGCCAGCAGCTTGGCCGGGGGGCCCACAGATACGCAGTATTTT.